This TCR beta chain was observed in a study of radiation and T cells in renal cell carcinoma. Study-level points and caveats: In blood, top tumor clones expanded by 2 weeks, shrinking by 4.

On this clone: Its antigen is not identified.

The table came from immunoSEQ multiplex PCR; TCRdb's copy has only in-frame clones and leaves some out. Here the sample spans approximately 70,000 clones, approximately 80% being singletons. The germline gives CDR1 MNHEY, CDR2 SMNVEV (reference sequence). Trimming took 5 bases from V and 2 from J, leaving 15 bases between them. The CDR3 spans 15 residues. Time point denoted: blood 4 weeks post-SBRT, at nephrectomy. Treatment meaning: 15 Gy SBRT to primary tumor, nephrectomy 4 weeks later. Nephrectomy followed 15 Gy stereotactic body radiation by 4 weeks. After SBRT, blood was collected at 2 and 4 weeks, plus baseline. The tumor was a clear cell renal cell carcinoma.

Specimen: blood, collected from a patient whose treatment included radiotherapy and nephrectomy. The chain has TRBV27 and TRBJ1-1; unclear D gene. This sequence was found in a man in his sixties with renal cell carcinoma. The CDR3 nucleotides read TGTGCCAGCAGTACCCTCCTTCGTCTAAACACTGAAGCTTTCTTT. It encodes CASSTLLRLNTEAFF.